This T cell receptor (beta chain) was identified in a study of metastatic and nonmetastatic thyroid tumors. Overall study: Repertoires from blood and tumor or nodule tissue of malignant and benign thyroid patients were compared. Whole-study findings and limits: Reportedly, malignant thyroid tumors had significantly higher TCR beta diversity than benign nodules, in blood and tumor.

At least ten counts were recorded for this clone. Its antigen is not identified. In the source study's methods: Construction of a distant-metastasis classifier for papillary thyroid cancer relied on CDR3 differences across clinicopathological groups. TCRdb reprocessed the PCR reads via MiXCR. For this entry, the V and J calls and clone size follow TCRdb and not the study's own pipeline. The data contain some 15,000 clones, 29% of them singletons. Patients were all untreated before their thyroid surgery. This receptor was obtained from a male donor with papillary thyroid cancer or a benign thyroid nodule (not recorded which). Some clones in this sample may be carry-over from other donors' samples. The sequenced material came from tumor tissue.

The chain's CDR3 is CASSFLAGTDTQYF. The CDR3 DNA reads TGCGCCAGCAGCTTCCTAGCGGGCACAGATACGCAGTATTTT. The rearrangement links TRBV5-1 to TRBJ2-3, with TRBD2 matching over 7 bases. V dropped 2 bases and J dropped 1; count of bases not matched to a gene: 1. The CDR3 consists of 14 residues. Germline V gives CDR1 SGHRS, CDR2 YFSETQ.